The sequence of this T cell receptor beta chain was determined in a study of T cell changes during pregnancy in multiple sclerosis. Method: immunoSEQ multiplex PCR; TCRdb's copy keeps in-frame clones and lacks some. The sample consists of over 25,000 clones, 90% to 95% of them appearing once. V lost 3 bases and J lost 5, with 15 bases in between. CDR3 length: 15 amino acids. The germline CDR1 and CDR2 sequences are SGHNT and YENEEA. The TCR comes from a female donor with multiple sclerosis, enrolled in a pregnancy study. This specimen consisted of CD4+ T cells from peripheral blood mononuclear cells, obtained in the first trimester of pregnancy. The gene calls are TRBV11-3 and TRBJ2-3, with D possibly being TRBD1 (6 bases). In DNA, the CDR3 is TGTGCCAGCAGCTTGGGACACCGGCAGGGAGATACGCAGTATTTT. It specifies CASSLGHRQGDTQYF.